The 25 T cell receptor beta chains below come from one sample, sequenced in a study of cytomegalovirus exposure and HLA in healthy donors. This PCR relied on a set of 60 Vbeta primers and 13 Jbeta primers. TCRdb keeps only in-frame clones here, not all; method: immunoSEQ multiplex PCR. The sample yields 95,000 to 110,000 clones, roughly 79% seen once. The source material was PBMCs. The receptors stem from a man in his fifties or sixties in good health and CMV-seropositive.

In this sample, this clone turned up a few times. This chain links TRBV11-2 with TRBJ2-1; 7 positions agree with TRBD1. Trimming at V came to 1 base and at J to 9 bases, leaving 12 bases not matched to a gene. CDR3 size: 16 residues. Germline V gene lookup returns CDR1 SGHAT and CDR2 FQNNGV. CDR3 nucleotide sequence: TGTGCCAGCAGCTTAGTAAGGACAGGAGTCCCGGGTGAGCAGTTCTTC. As protein: CASSLVRTGVPGEQFF.

This clone was seen a single time. V gene TRBV10-3 combines with J gene TRBJ2-5; TRBD2 is a possible D gene (5 bases). The end of the DNA is better explained by TRBJ2-7, so the J call may be wrong. Germline CDR1 ENHRY, CDR2 SYGVKD. The length of the CDR3 is 15 residues. The CDR3: CAISESGLASYEQYF. CDR3 DNA sequence: TGTGCCATCAGTGAGTCGGGTCTAGCTTCCTACGAGCAGTACTTC.

The gene calls are TRBV23-1 and TRBJ2-3; 14 bases are a match to TRBD2. TRBV23-1 is placed among ORFs of uncertain function. The CDR3 has 17 amino acids. V shed 4 bases, J shed 7 bases, and the junction held 10 bases outside the gene matches. The CDR3 is CASSPSRLAGGMNTQYF. In DNA form, the CDR3 reads TGCGCCAGCAGTCCCTCCCGACTAGCGGGGGGGATGAATACGCAGTATTTT.

This clone was seen a handful of times. This chain links TRBV5-4 with TRBJ2-7, with TRBD1 matching 7 bases. After removal of 6 bases from V and 0 bases from J, the junction contained 3 bases not matched to a gene. This CDR3 is 13 amino acids long. Germline CDR1 and CDR2: SGHNT and YYREEE (reference sequence). CDR3 in amino acids: CASTGDSSYEQYF. For the CDR3, the DNA is TGTGCCAGCACCGGGGACAGCTCCTACGAGCAGTACTTC.

This clone has only one observation. The rearrangement uses TRBV19 and TRBJ2-1; D is perhaps TRBD1 (5 bases). The V gene lost 1 base and the J gene lost 6 bases, with 16 bases spanning the gap. There are 16 residues in the CDR3. Per the germline V gene, CDR1 is LNHDA and CDR2 is SQIVND (reference sequence). This CDR3 reads CASSIVWTKKGNEQFF. For the CDR3, the DNA is TGTGCCAGTAGTATAGTATGGACAAAGAAGGGCAATGAGCAGTTCTTC.

The J gene is TRBJ2-5, the V gene TRBV5-6; D uncertain. Between the trimmed V and J ends, which lost 2 bases and 4 bases, there was a span of 12 bases. This CDR3 spans 14 amino acids. CDR1 and CDR2 (germline): SGHDT, YYEEEE. DNA for the CDR3: TGTGCCAGCAGCTTATGGCATTCGTTAGAGACCCAGTACTTC. Encoded protein: CASSLWHSLETQYF.

This clone was found a few times. This rearrangement joins TRBV7-9 to TRBJ1-1; possible D gene TRBD1, 5 bases. This CDR3 contains 13 residues. V was shortened by 5 bases and J by 1 base, with 8 bases between the two germline ends. CDR1 is SEHNR and CDR2 is FQNEAQ in the germline V gene (reference sequence). The CDR3 nucleotides are TGTGCCAGCAGCCAGGGAACGAACACTGAAGCTTTCTTT. This encodes CASSQGTNTEAFF.

The V call is TRBV11-2, the J call TRBJ2-1; 11 nucleotides line up with TRBD2. The CDR3 is 16 amino acids. Per germline, CDR1 SGHAT and CDR2 FQNNGV. The V and J ends lost 5 bases and 8 bases, in that order; junction bases with no gene match: 11. The CDR3 DNA reads as TGTGCCAGCAGCCCCTTTTTAGCGGGGGGGAGTGATGAGCAGTTCTTC. Its translation is CASSPFLAGGSDEQFF.

The chain uses TRBV5-8 and TRBJ1-6, with D perhaps matching TRBD1 (5 bases). CDR1 is SGHTS and CDR2 is YDEGEE in the germline V gene. The CDR3 spans 16 residues. The V end lost 3 bases, the J end lost 7 bases, and 17 bases lay between the germline ends. The CDR3 nucleotides are TGTGCCAGCAGCTCTCGGGACTTGTGGGGAAATTCACCCCTCCACTTT. Amino acids: CASSSRDLWGNSPLHF.

The J gene is TRBJ2-1, the V gene TRBV5-1; 11 nucleotides agree with TRBD1. Germline trimming cut 4 bases from V and 1 base from J; bases unmatched to any gene: 7. CDR1 and CDR2 from the germline V gene are SGHRS and YFSETQ. This CDR3 spans 17 amino acids. Written as DNA, the CDR3 is TGCGCCAGCAGCCCTTCCGGACAGGGGGCGTCCTACAATGAGCAGTTCTTC. Encoded protein: CASSPSGQGASYNEQFF.

The V call is TRBV4-1, the J call TRBJ2-3; D is unclear. V lost 1 base to trimming and J lost 6 bases, with 14 bases between them. The CDR3 extends over 15 amino acids. Germline CDR1 and CDR2: MGHRA and YSYEKL. CDR3 in amino acids: CASSQGVNSWDTQYF. In nucleotides, the CDR3 is TGCGCCAGCAGCCAAGGGGTTAATAGCTGGGATACGCAGTATTTT.

V usage is TRBV5-4 and J usage is TRBJ2-5, with 10 bases identical to TRBD1. CDR3 length equals 15 residues. Germline V CDR1 and CDR2: SGHNT, YYREEE (reference sequence). The ends lost 3 bases at V and 5 bases at J; junction bases unmatched: 7. In nucleotides, the CDR3 is TGTGCCAGCAGCTACAGGGACAGGGGTGGGGAGACCCAGTACTTC. Translating gives CASSYRDRGGETQYF.

The rearrangement uses TRBV7-9 and TRBJ2-1; TRBD2 matches 8 bases. Trimming at V came to 3 bases and at J to 9 bases, leaving 7 bases not matched to a gene. This CDR3 comprises 14 residues. CDR1 and CDR2 (germline): SEHNR, FQNEAQ (reference sequence). The CDR3 DNA reads TGTGCCAGCAGCTTGCCCGGGGGGGCCGGTGAGCAGTTCTTC. This translates into CASSLPGGAGEQFF.

This chain uses TRBV10-1 with TRBJ2-2; D gene uncertain. The CDR3 covers 14 residues. V lost 0 bases and J lost 6, with 8 bases in between. CDR1 and CDR2 (germline): WNHNN, SYGVQD (reference sequence). The CDR3: CASSESGPAGELFF. The CDR3 bases are TGCGCCAGCAGTGAGTCGGGCCCCGCCGGGGAGCTGTTTTTT.

The gene calls are TRBV2 and TRBJ2-5, with 9 bases lining up with TRBD1. The CDR3 has 15 residues. CDR1 SNHLY and CDR2 FYNNEI come from the germline V gene. The trim removed 4 bases at V and 4 bases at J, leaving 7 bases unmatched. CDR3 amino acids: CASSVIPTGGETQYF. The CDR3 bases are TGTGCCAGCAGTGTAATCCCGACAGGGGGAGAGACCCAGTACTTC.

V and J are TRBV6-5 and TRBJ2-7, with TRBD1 identical over 7 bases. Looked up from germline, CDR1 is MNHEY and CDR2 is SVGAGI. This CDR3 contains 13 residues. The junction had 7 bases not matched to a gene; V was cut back by 10 bases and J by 1 base. DNA for the CDR3: TGTGCCACGACAGGGATGGGATCCTACGAGCAGTACTTC. Its translation is CATTGMGSYEQYF.

The chain combines TRBV7-2 with TRBJ2-7; the match to TRBD1 covers 7 bases. V lost 1 base, J lost 3 bases, and 9 bases stayed unmatched. Per the germline V gene, CDR1 is SGHTA and CDR2 is FQGNSA. This CDR3 is built from 16 residues. CDR3: CASSLGPGQVGYEQYF. The DNA of the CDR3 is TGTGCCAGCAGCTTAGGCCCTGGACAGGTAGGCTACGAGCAGTACTTC.

V and J are TRBV10-3 and TRBJ1-1; D is ambiguous. CDR3 length: 14 residues. The V gene lost 7 bases and the J gene lost 4 bases, with 16 bases spanning the gap. Germline V lookup: CDR1 ENHRY, CDR2 SYGVKD. The CDR3 loop is CAITPREGGTEAFF. The CDR3 DNA is TGTGCCATCACCCCCCGGGAGGGCGGCACTGAAGCTTTCTTT.

The V gene is TRBV7-3, the J gene TRBJ2-7, with D perhaps TRBD1 (5 bases). This CDR3 spans 15 amino acids. CDR1 SGHTA and CDR2 FQGTGA come from the germline V gene. Trimming removed 1 base at V and 5 bases at J, with 15 bases between. The CDR3 DNA is TGTGCCAGCAGCTTAATGGGGCAGGGTAACCACGAGCAGTACTTC. It encodes CASSLMGQGNHEQYF.

The chain is built from TRBV19 and TRBJ1-1, with 7 bases fitting TRBD1. Unmatched junction bases numbered 5, after V lost 7 bases and J lost 0 bases. The CDR3 length is 14 residues. Germline V CDR1 and CDR2: LNHDA, SQIVND (reference sequence). The CDR3 loop reads CASTRQGMNTEAFF. The CDR3, as DNA: TGTGCCAGTACCCGACAGGGAATGAACACTGAAGCTTTCTTT.

The chain joins TRBV9 to TRBJ2-2; unclear D gene. Trimming stripped 5 bases from V and 0 bases from J, with 8 bases between. CDR3 length: 14 amino acids. Germline CDR1 SGDLS, CDR2 YYNGEE. CDR3 sequence (DNA): TGTGCCAGCAGTGCCAGGACGAACACCGGGGAGCTGTTTTTT. Protein: CASSARTNTGELFF.

The chain carries TRBV11-2 and TRBJ1-4; 8 positions match TRBD1. The CDR3 covers 15 residues. The V gene's germline CDR1 is SGHAT and CDR2 FQNNGV. The V gene end was trimmed by 8 bases and the J gene end by 5 bases; junction bases not matched to a gene: 10. This CDR3 reads CASGAGQGWNEKLFF. The CDR3 DNA reads TGTGCCAGCGGCGCCGGACAGGGATGGAATGAAAAACTGTTTTTT.

This clone was seen more than once but under ten times. This chain links TRBV28 with TRBJ2-7; weak D call: TRBD1 (5 bases). Per germline, CDR1 MDHEN and CDR2 SYDVKM. The CDR3 length is 16 residues. With 2 bases removed from V and 3 bases from J, the gap between germline ends came to 17 bases. The CDR3 protein is CASSLSAGNSFYEQYF. DNA for the CDR3: TGTGCCAGCAGTTTAAGCGCAGGGAATTCTTTCTACGAGCAGTACTTC.

The CDR3 reads CASISDRGYEQYF. For the CDR3, the DNA is TGTGCCAGCATATCCGACAGGGGCTACGAGCAGTACTTC. This sequence joins TRBV6-5 and TRBJ2-7; 8 nucleotides align to TRBD1. The V and J ends lost 7 bases and 3 bases, in that order; junction bases with no gene match: 5. CDR3 length: 13 amino acids. Germline V lookup: CDR1 MNHEY, CDR2 SVGAGI.

The V call is TRBV30, the J call TRBJ2-7; D may be TRBD1 (5 bases). Trimming took 2 bases from V and 10 from J, leaving 9 bases between them. Germline V gene lookup returns CDR1 GTSNPN and CDR2 SVGIG (reference sequence). The CDR3 covers 10 residues. The CDR3 DNA is TGTGCCTGGAGTACGACAGCCCAGTACTTC. It translates to CAWSTTAQYF. Full variable domain (missing parts from reference TRBV30 and TRBJ2-7): SQTIHQWPATLVQPVGSPLSLECTVEGTSNPNLYWYRQAAGRGLQLLFYSVGIGQISSEVPQNLSASRPQDRQFILSSKKLLLSDSGFYLCAWSTTAQYFGPGTRLTVT.